This T cell receptor beta chain was observed in a study of post-analysis software for immune sequencing data (dated by TCRdb to 2015 to 2017). Concerning the study at large: Relapsing-remitting, secondary progressive and progressive-relapsing multiple sclerosis were recorded as disease courses, and subtype annotation was lacking for some patients. A subset of samples was prepared in parallel using single-end sample barcoding, then pooled and co-amplified after Illumina adapter ligation. The patient repertoires were set against around ten previously published healthy control repertoires from donors whose ages ranged from roughly 6 to 26 years. What the work shows at the level of the full study, not this receptor alone: Significantly lower normalized Chao1 diversity was found in multiple sclerosis patients than in controls, suggesting substantial peripheral T-cell clonal expansion. The control group was slightly older than the multiple sclerosis patient group. Strong co-clustering of samples prepared in the same batch was shown by direct clustering with F measure, prompting a batch-effect correction. Significantly higher frequencies in patients than in controls were found for about five TRBV segments, including TRBV5-6, TRBV5-1 and TRBV20-1.

The receptor library was made with PCR. The instrument given in TCRdb is Illumina HiSeq 2500. Unique molecular identifiers were incorporated into TCR beta cDNA libraries to reduce PCR and sequencing biases. Roughly 0.5 million cDNA molecules were obtained per 1 to 10 million input T cells, so each molecule approximated one T cell. The same protocol used for the earlier healthy control dataset was applied to prepare and sequence the patient libraries. Samples belonging to the same batch were prepared together, multiplexed and sequenced on a shared HiSeq lane. In the paper's pipeline: Raw barcoded reads were processed with MIGEC, and single-read molecular identifier groups were discarded before consensus assembly and CDR3 extraction. Clonotype tables were post-analysed with VDJtools, and diversity was normalized by down-sampling all datasets to the smallest sample size. To correct batch-related cross-sample contamination, repertoire overlap clustering matched CDR3 amino acid sequences but not nucleotide sequences. TCRdb itself trimmed the public reads at Q25 with fastp, ran MiXCR and retained productive beta chains. Every CDR3 protein is listed once, alongside the most common genes and DNA of its rows. In this record, the V and J calls reflect TCRdb's handling and not the investigators' own analysis. The sample table records 650,000 to 850,000 distinct CDR3 sequences; under 70% of these occur just once. The ten biggest clones cover under 6% of the sample.

To demonstrate the VDJtools post-analysis software, TCR beta repertoires were profiled from the peripheral blood of more than ten young patients with multiple sclerosis. The multiple sclerosis patients were children and adolescents between roughly 6 and 17 years of age. CDR1 and CDR2 are read off the germline V gene as SQVTM and ANQGSEA. From cysteine to phenylalanine, the CDR3 is 13 amino acids long. Only CDR3 DNA is held: 39 bases, read in frame from base 1. V is clipped by 6 bases and J by 0 bases, and the sequence between their germline boundaries is 12 bases long. This clonotype has only a few counts. No antigen is known for it. Per-base qualities were not stored, and no clone one base away is much larger.

The sequenced sample consisted of blood. This chain is built from TRBV29-1 and TRBJ2-7; the D gene is possibly TRBD1, with 6 bases matching. The receptor comes from a girl aged 10 to 17 with multiple sclerosis. The CDR3 corresponds to CSVNREPSYEQYF. The DNA sequence is TGCAGCGTAAACAGGGAGCCCTCCTACGAGCAGTACTTC.